The rows below give T cell receptor beta chains drawn from one sample of a study of T cell responses to AZD1222 COVID-19 vaccine. Sequencing used immunoSEQ multiplex PCR; TCRdb keeps in-frame clones, though not all of them. The repertoire holds about 150,000 clones, with nearly 95% as singletons. The source was peripheral blood, collected on day 0 of AZD1222 vaccination. These receptors all come from an adult in good health. Each CDR3 is given with its conserved first and last residue.

V gene	J gene	CDR3 protein
TRBV21-1	TRBJ2-6	CASSFWTGGIEVLTF
TRBV2	TRBJ1-1	CASSPGGVTEAFF
TRBV11-3	TRBJ2-7	CASSLTGGSYEQYF
TRBV12-3/TRBV12-4	TRBJ1-5	CASSLGYQPQHF
TRBV12-3/TRBV12-4	TRBJ1-2	CASSSNYGYTF
TRBV6-5	TRBJ2-1	CASSYEGLASNEQFF
TRBV7-2	TRBJ2-7	CASSLGGAAYEQYF
TRBV30	TRBJ2-7	CAWTSLHEQYF
TRBV2	TRBJ1-2	CASSDPPSGGGYTF
TRBV27	TRBJ1-5	CASSSGTGGNQPQHF
TRBV5-1	TRBJ1-2	CASSPGDRDHYGYTF
TRBV24-1	TRBJ2-4	CATSDDSTSGSINIQYF
TRBV19	TRBJ2-2	CASSGGQGYTGELFF
TRBV11-2	TRBJ2-7	CASSTRQDYEQYF
TRBV15	TRBJ1-4	CATNAGDSSNEKLFF
TRBV11-1	TRBJ1-2	CASSLGQGNYGYTF
TRBV6-1	TRBJ1-5	CASSEVWQGDQPQHF
TRBV7-9	TRBJ2-7	CASSPRGIQGSYEQYF
TRBV27	TRBJ1-5	CASRKQGNGNQPQHF
TRBV6-1	TRBJ2-7	CASSEDRGTPYYEQYF
TRBV30	TRBJ1-2	CAWTGTKYGYTF
TRBV28	TRBJ2-7	CASSFGQGWEQYF
TRBV5-1	TRBJ1-3	CATGTGEGGNTIYF
TRBV27	TRBJ2-7	CASKRGGPGRAITFYEQYF
TRBV6-5	TRBJ1-6	CASRATGVASPLHF
TRBV9	TRBJ2-2	CASNLAGGLTGELFF
TRBV3-1/TRBV3-2	TRBJ2-7	CASSQAGGSYEQYF
TRBV23-1	TRBJ1-2	CASGLKDGLDISNYGYTF
TRBV30	TRBJ1-4	CAWSKEQGAEKLFF
TRBV10-2	TRBJ2-2	CASGGAFDRVGLFF
TRBV6-2/TRBV6-3	TRBJ2-5	CASSLGLAGRRETQYF
TRBV6-5	TRBJ1-2	CASQEQATNYGYTF
TRBV4-1	TRBJ1-5	CASSQETTGTDNQPQHF
TRBV9	TRBJ1-2	CASSQIPGTGFLGGYTF
TRBV2	TRBJ1-3	CASSSEGNTIYF
TRBV7-2	TRBJ2-7	CASSLEAHEQYF
TRBV19	TRBJ2-4	CASSKLRDRVNIQYF
TRBV7-2	TRBJ1-5	CASSLGAVGSNQPQHF
TRBV7-3	TRBJ1-2	CASSLTNTGGGYTF
TRBV7-3	TRBJ2-5	CASSLPGPAGETQYF
TRBV30	TRBJ1-3	CAWSVLGNTIYF
TRBV7-2	TRBJ2-7	CASSLALGRGSYF
TRBV4-2	TRBJ2-3	CASSQESSRAGVTDTQYF
TRBV18	TRBJ2-7	CASSPLPPGGAGEQYF
TRBV6-2/TRBV6-3	TRBJ1-1	CASSYRGVAFF
TRBV4-2	TRBJ2-1	CASSQDLSEQFF
TRBV2	TRBJ1-4	CASSGIPANEKLFF
TRBV3-1/TRBV3-2	TRBJ1-1	CASSPQTLQVNTEAFF
TRBV6-6	TRBJ2-7	CASWEGLTYEQYF
TRBV21-1	TRBJ2-5	CASSKGRLAGDGETQYF
TRBV28	TRBJ1-2	CASKTPRDRDYGYTF
TRBV24-1	TRBJ2-2	CATSEGDRHTGELFF
TRBV19	TRBJ1-2	CASSWDGTNYGYTF
TRBV2	TRBJ1-5	CASRGGTADNQPQHF
TRBV2	TRBJ1-5	CASSEWRTGDQPQHF